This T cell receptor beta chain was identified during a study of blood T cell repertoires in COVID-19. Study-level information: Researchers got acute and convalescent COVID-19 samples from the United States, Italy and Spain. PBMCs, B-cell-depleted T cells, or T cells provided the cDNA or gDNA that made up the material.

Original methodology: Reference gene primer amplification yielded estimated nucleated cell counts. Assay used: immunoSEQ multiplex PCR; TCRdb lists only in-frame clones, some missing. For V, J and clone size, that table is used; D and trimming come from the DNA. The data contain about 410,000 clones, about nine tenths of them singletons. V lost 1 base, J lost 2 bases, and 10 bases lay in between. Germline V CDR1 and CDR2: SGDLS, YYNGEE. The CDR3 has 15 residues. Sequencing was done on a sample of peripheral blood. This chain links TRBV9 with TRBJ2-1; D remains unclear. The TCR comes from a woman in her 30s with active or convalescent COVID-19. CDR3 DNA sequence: TGTGCCAGCAGCGTAATGTCGGGTACCTACAATGAGCAGTTCTTC. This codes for CASSVMSGTYNEQFF.